The sequence of this TCR beta chain was determined in a study of CD8+CD57+ T cells in acquired aplastic anemia. In the study overall: The average for DNA from sorted CD4+ and CD8+ cells was 2.5 to 4 ug. The average read count for CD4+ cells in healthy donors was roughly 10 million. General observations from the study: Shared by patients and controls, 25 to 35 CD8+ CDR3s were abundant in patients.

To note about this clonotype: Its antigen is as yet unknown.

V lost 5 bases and J 8 bases, leaving 18 bases between the germline ends. CDR3 length: 14 residues. Germline V lookup: CDR1 SGHTA, CDR2 FQGTGA. TCR beta VDJ and CDR3 were profiled, and genomic DNA was the template. TCRdb independently ran MiXCR on the reads; one entry per CDR3 protein. The table includes about 170,000 distinct CDR3 sequences, approximately 60% detected once. The material sequenced was sorted CD4+, CD8+, or CD8+CD57+ T cells (not recorded which) from PBMCs. This clonotype was obtained from a human donor in good health. The chain has TRBV7-3 and TRBJ1-2; possibly TRBD1 for D (5 bases). CDR3 DNA: TGTGCCAGCAGCCCACGGGGTAGGGGCGAAGGCTACACCTTC. Amino acid sequence: CASSPRGRGEGYTF.